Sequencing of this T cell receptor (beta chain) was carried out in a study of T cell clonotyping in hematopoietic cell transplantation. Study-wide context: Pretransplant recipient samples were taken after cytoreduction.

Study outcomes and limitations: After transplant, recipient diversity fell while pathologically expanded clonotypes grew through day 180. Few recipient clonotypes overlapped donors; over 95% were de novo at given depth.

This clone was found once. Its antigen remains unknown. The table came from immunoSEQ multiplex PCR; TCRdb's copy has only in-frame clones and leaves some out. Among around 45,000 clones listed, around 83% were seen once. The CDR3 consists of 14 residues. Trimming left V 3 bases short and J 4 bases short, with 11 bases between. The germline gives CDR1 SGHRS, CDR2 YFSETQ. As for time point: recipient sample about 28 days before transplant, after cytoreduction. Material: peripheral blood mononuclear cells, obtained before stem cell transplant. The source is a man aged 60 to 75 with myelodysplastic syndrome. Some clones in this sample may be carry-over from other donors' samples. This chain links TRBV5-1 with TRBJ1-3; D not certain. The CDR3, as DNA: TGCGCCAGCAGCTCGGCGGGTAGCGGAAACACCATATATTTT. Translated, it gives CASSSAGSGNTIYF.